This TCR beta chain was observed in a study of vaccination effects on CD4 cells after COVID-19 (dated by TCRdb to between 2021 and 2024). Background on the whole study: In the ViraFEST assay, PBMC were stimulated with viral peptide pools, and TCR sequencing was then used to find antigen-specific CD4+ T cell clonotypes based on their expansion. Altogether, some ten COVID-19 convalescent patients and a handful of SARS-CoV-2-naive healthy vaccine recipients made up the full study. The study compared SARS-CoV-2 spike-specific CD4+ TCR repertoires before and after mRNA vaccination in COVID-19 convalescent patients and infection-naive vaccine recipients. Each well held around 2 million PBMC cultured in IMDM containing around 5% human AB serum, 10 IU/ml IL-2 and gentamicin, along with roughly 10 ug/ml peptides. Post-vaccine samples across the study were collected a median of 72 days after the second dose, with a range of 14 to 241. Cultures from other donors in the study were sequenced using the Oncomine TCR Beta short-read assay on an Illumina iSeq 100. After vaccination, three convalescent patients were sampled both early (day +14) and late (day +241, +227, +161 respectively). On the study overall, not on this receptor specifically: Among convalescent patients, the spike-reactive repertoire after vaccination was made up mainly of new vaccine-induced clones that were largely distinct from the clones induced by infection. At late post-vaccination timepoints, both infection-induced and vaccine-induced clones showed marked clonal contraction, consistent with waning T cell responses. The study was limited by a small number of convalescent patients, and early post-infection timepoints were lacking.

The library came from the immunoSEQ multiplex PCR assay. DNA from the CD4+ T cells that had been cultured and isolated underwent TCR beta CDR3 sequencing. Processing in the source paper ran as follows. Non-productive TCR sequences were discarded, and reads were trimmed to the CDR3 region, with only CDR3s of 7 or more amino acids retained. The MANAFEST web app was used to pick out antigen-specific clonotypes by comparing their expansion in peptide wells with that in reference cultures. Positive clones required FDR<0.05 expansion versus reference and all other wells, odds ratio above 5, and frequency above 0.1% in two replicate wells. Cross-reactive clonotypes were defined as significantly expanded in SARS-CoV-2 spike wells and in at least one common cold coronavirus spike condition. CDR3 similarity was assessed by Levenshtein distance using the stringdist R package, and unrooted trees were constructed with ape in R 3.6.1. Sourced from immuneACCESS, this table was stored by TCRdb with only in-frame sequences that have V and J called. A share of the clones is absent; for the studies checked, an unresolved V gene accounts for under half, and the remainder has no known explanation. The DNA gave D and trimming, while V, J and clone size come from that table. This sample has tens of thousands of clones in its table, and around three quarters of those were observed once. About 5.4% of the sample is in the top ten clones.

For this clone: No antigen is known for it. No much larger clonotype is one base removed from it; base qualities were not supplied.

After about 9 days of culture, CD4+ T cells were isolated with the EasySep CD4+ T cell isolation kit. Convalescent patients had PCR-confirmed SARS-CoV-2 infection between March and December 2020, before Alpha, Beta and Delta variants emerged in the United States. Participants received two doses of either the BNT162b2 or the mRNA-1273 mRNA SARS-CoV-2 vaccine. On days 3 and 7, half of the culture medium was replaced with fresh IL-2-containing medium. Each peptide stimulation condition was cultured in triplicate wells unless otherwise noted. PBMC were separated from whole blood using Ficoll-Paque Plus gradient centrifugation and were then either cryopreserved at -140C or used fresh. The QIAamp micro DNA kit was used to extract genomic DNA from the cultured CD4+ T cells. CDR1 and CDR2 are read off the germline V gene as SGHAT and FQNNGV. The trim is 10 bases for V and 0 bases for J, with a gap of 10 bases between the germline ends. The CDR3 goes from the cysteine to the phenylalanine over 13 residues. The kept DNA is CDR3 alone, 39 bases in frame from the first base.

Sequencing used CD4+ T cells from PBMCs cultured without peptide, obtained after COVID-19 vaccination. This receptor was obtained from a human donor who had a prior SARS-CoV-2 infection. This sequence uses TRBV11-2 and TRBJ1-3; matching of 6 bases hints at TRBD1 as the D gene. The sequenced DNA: TGTGCCAACGAGGGGGGCTCTGGAAACACCATATATTTT. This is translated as CANEGGSGNTIYF.